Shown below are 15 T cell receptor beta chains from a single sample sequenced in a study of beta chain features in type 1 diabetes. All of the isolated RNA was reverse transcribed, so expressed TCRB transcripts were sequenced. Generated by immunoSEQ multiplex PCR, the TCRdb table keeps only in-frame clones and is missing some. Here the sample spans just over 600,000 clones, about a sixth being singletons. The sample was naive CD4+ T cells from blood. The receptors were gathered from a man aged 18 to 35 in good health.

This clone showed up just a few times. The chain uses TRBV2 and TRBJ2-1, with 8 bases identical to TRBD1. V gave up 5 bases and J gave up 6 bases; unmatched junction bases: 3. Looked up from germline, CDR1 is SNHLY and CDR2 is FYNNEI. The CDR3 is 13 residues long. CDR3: CASSFDRGNEQFF. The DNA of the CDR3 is TGTGCCAGCAGTTTTGACAGGGGCAATGAGCAGTTCTTC. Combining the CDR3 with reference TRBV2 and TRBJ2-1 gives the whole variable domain EPEVTQTPSHQVTQMGQEVILRCVPISNHLYFYWYRQILGQKVEFLVSFYNNEISEKSEIFDDQFSVERPDGSNFTLKIRSTKLEDSAMYFCASSFDRGNEQFFGPGTRLTVL.

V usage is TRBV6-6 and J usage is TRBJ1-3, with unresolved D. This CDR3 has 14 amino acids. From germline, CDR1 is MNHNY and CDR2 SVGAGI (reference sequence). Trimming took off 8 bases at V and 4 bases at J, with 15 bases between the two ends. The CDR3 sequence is CASALSGKGNTIYF. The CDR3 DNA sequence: TGTGCCAGCGCCTTATCGGGGAAAGGAAACACCATATATTTT.

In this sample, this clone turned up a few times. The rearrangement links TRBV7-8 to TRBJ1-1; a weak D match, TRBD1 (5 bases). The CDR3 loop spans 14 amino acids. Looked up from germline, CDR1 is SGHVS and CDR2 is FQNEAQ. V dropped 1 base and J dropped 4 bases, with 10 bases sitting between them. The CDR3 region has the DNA TGTGCCAGCAGCTTAGTCATCGGGGGCACTGAAGCTTTCTTT. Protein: CASSLVIGGTEAFF.

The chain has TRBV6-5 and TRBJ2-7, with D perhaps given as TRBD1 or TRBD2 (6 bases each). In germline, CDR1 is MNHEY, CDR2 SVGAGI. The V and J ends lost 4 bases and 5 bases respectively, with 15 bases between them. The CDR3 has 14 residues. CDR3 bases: TGTGCCAGCAGTTGGGGGAGGACAGATCACGAGCAGTACTTC. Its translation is CASSWGRTDHEQYF.

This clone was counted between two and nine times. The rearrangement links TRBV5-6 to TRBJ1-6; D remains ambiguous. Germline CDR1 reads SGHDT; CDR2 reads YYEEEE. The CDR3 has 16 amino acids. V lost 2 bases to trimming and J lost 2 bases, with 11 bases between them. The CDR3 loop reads CASSFFMTAYNSPLHF. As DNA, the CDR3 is TGTGCCAGCAGCTTCTTCATGACCGCCTATAATTCACCCCTCCACTTT.

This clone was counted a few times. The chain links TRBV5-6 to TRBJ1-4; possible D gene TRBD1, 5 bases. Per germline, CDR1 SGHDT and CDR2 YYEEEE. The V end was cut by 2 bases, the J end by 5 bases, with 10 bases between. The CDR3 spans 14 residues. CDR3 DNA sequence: TGTGCCAGCAGCTTTAGGGGAGGAAATGAAAAACTGTTTTTT. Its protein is CASSFRGGNEKLFF.

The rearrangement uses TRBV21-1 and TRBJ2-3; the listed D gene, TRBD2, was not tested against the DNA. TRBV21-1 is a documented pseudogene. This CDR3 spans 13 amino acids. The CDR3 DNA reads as TGTGCCGGAAGGACGGCGGGGAGGGATACGCAGTATTTT. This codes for CAGRTAGRDTQYF.

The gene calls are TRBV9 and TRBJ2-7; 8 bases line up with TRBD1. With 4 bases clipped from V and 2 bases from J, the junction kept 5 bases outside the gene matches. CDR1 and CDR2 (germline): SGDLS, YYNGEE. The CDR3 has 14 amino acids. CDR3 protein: CASSPGTGTYEQYF. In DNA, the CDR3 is TGTGCCAGCAGCCCCGGGACAGGAACCTACGAGCAGTACTTC.

This CDR3 reads CASRGTGRPSYEQYF. The CDR3 DNA follows: TGTGCCAGCAGGGGGACAGGGCGACCCTCCTACGAGCAGTACTTC. V is TRBV6-5 and J is TRBJ2-7, with 9 bases aligning to TRBD1. The junction had 6 bases not matched to a gene; V was cut back by 6 bases and J by 0 bases. The CDR3 contains 15 residues. Germline V gene data show CDR1 as MNHEY and CDR2 as SVGAGI.

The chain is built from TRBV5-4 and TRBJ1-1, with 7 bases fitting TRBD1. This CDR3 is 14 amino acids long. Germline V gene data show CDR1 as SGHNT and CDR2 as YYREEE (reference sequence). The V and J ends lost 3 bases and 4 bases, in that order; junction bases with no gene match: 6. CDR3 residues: CASSWGTDSTEAFF. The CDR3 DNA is TGTGCCAGCAGCTGGGGGACAGACTCCACTGAAGCTTTCTTT.

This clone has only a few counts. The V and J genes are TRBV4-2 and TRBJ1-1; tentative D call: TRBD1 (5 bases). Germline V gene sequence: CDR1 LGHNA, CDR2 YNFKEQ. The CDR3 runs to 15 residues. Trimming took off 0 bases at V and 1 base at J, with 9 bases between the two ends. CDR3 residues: CASSQETGANTEAFF. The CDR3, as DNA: TGTGCCAGCAGCCAAGAAACTGGGGCGAACACTGAAGCTTTCTTT.

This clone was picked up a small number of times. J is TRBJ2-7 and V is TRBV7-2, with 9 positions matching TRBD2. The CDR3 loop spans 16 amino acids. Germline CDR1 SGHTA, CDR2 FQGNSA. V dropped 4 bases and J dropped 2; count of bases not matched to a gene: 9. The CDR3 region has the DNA TGTGCCAGCAGCTCCGGACTAGCGAATCACCCCTACGAGCAGTACTTC. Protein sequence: CASSSGLANHPYEQYF.

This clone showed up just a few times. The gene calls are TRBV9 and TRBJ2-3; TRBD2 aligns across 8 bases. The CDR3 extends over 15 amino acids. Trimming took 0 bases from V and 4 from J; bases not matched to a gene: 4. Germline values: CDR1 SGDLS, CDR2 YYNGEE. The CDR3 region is CASSVDGAGADTQYF. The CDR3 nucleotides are TGTGCCAGCAGCGTAGATGGAGCGGGGGCAGATACGCAGTATTTT.

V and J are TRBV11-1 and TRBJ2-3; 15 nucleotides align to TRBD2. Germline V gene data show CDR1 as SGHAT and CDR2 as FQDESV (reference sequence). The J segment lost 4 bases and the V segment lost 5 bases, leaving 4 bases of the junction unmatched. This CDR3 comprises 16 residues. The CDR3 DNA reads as TGTGCCAGCAGCCGAGGACTAGCGGGGGGGCCAGATACGCAGTATTTT. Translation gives CASSRGLAGGPDTQYF.

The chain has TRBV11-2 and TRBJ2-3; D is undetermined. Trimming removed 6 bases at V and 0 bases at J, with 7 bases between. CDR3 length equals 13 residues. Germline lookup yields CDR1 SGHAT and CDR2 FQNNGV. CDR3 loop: CASRISSTDTQYF. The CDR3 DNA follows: TGTGCCAGCAGAATCTCTAGCACAGATACGCAGTATTTT.